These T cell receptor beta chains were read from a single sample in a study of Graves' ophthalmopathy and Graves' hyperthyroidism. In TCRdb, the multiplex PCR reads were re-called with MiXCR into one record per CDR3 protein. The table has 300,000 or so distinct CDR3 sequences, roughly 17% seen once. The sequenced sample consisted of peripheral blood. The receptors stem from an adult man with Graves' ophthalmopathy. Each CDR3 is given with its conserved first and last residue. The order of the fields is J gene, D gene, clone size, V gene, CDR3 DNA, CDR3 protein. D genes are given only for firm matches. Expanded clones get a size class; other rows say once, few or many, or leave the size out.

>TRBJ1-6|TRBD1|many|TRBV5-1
TGCGCCAGCAGTGATGACAGGGAACCCAACAATTCACCCCTCCACTTT
CASSDDREPNNSPLHF
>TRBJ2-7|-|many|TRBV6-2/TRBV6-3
TGTGCCAGCACCTTCTCGGGATATGGTCCTTCCTACGAGCAGTACTTC
CASTFSGYGPSYEQYF
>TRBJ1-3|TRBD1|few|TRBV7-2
TGTGCCAGCAGCTACGGGACAGGGGCCGATTCTGGAAACACCATATATTTT
CASSYGTGADSGNTIYF
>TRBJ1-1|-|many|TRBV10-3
TGTGCCATCAGTGAGCGAGTCAGGGAGAACACTGAAGCTTTCTTT
CAISERVRENTEAFF
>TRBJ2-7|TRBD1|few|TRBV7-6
TGTGCCAGCAGCCTCGACAGGGGCGGCGAGCAGTACTTC
CASSLDRGGEQYF
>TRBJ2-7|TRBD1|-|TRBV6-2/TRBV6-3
TGTGCCAGCAGTTACTATGACAGGGTGCCCTACGAGCAGTACTTC
CASSYYDRVPYEQYF
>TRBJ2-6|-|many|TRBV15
TGTGCCACCAGCACAAAGTTGCTGTCCTCTGGGGCCAACGTCCTGACTTTC
CATSTKLLSSGANVLTF
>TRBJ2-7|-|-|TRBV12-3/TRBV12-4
TGTGCCAGCCGAATCGGGCCCTGGGAGCAGTACTTC
CASRIGPWEQYF
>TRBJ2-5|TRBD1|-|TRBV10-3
TGTGCCATCAGTGAGTCGACAGGGGACCAAGAGACCCAGTACTTC
CAISESTGDQETQYF
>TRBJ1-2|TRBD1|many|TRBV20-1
TGCAGTGCTAGAGACCTCGACAGGGGACGTCCCAACTATGGCTACACCTTC
CSARDLDRGRPNYGYTF
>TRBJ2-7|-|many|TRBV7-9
TGTGCCAGCAGCTTCGCGGAGATCTACGAGCAGTACTTC
CASSFAEIYEQYF
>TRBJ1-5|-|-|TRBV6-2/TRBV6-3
TGTGCCAGCAGTTCCCCCATGGTTCCACCCCAGCCTTTT
CASSSPMVPPQPF
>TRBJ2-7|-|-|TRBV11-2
TGTGCCAGCAGCTTAGGAGTGGGCGGGAAGAGCTCCTACGAGCAGTACTTC
CASSLGVGGKSSYEQYF
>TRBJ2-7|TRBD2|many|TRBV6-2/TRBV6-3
TGTGCCAGCAGTTACCCCACTTATAGGACTAGCGGGAGAAGCTCCTACGAGCAGTACTTC
CASSYPTYRTSGRSSYEQYF
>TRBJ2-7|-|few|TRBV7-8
TGTGCCAGCAGCACCAGGGTGAGGGGAGGACTTTCCTACGAGCAGTACTTC
CASSTRVRGGLSYEQYF
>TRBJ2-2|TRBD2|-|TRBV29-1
TGCAGCGTGGCGGGGGGAGCGAACACCGGGGAGCTGTTTTTT
CSVAGGANTGELFF
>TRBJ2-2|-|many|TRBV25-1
TGTGCCAGCAGCCCCTCCCGTGACACCGGGGAGCTGTTTTTT
CASSPSRDTGELFF
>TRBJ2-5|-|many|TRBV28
TGTGCCAGCAGTTTTCACGGCCAAGAGACCCAGTACTTC
CASSFHGQETQYF
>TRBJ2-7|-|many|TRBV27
TGTGCCAGCAGTTCCCACAGTGCCGACTACGAGCAGTACTTC
CASSSHSADYEQYF
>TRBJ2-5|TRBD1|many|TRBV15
TGTGCCACCAGCGCCCGACAGGGTGGCCAAGAGACCCAGTACTTC
CATSARQGGQETQYF
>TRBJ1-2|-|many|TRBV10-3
TGTGCCATCAGTGGTATCTATGGCTACACCTTC
CAISGIYGYTF
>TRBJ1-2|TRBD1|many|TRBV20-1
TGCAGTGCTGGGACAGGGGCAAGTGGCTATGGCTACACCTTC
CSAGTGASGYGYTF
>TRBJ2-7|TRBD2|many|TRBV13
TGTGCCAGCAGCTTACAACTAGCGGGAGTCCACGAGCAGTACTTC
CASSLQLAGVHEQYF
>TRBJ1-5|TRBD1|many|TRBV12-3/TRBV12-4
TGTGCCAGCAGTCTCCGACAGGGGAGACAGCCCCAGCATTTT
CASSLRQGRQPQHF
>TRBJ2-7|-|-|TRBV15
TGTGCCACCAGCAGAAACGACGGGCCCTACGAGCAGTACTTC
CATSRNDGPYEQYF
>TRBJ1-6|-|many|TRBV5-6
TGTGCCAGCAGCCAATGGGCTAATTCACCCCTCCACTTT
CASSQWANSPLHF
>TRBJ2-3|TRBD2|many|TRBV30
TGTTCAATCGAGCGGGAGTTAGATACGCAGTATTTT
CSIERELDTQYF
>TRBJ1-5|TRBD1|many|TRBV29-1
TGCAGCGTTGCAGGGGGGGGCAATCAGCCCCAGCATTTT
CSVAGGGNQPQHF
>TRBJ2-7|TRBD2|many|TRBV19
TGTGCCAGTAGTCGAACAGCGGGATCCCTCTACGAGCAGTACTTC
CASSRTAGSLYEQYF
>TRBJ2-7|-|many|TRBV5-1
TGCGCCAGCAGCTTGTATGTGGGGGGCGAGCAGTACTTC
CASSLYVGGEQYF
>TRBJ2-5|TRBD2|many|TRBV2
TGTGCCAGCGGGGCGGGACTAGTGGGGGAGACCCAGTACTTC
CASGAGLVGETQYF
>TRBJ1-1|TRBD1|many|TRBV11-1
TGTGCCAGCAGCGGACCCGGGACAGGGGGGATCACTGAAGCTTTCTTT
CASSGPGTGGITEAFF
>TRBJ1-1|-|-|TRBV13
TGTGCCAGCAGCTTAGTTGCAGGGATGGACACTGAAGCTTTCTTT
CASSLVAGMDTEAFF
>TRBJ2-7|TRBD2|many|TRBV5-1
TGCGCCAGCAGCCTAGGGACTACCCGCTCCTACGAGCAGTACTTC
CASSLGTTRSYEQYF
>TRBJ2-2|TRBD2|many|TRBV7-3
TGTGCCAGCAGCTTAGCTAGCGGGGACAACACCGGGGAGCTGTTTTTT
CASSLASGDNTGELFF
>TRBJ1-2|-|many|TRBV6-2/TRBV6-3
TGTGCCAGCAGGGCTGGAAACTATGGCTACACCTTC
CASRAGNYGYTF
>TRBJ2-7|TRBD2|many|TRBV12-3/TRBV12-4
TGTGCCAGCAGTCGACTGACTAGCGCGACCTACGAGCAGTACTTC
CASSRLTSATYEQYF
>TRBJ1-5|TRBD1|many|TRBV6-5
TGTGCCAGCAGTTACGACGGCACAGGGGGTAATCAGCCCCAGCATTTT
CASSYDGTGGNQPQHF
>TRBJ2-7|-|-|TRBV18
TGTGCCAGCTCATCCCCTTGGGGGCGGGAGAGGGATTCGCCCTACGAGCAGTACTTC
CASSSPWGRERDSPYEQYF
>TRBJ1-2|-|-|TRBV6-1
TGTGCCAGCAGTGAAGCTTGGCCGGCTAACTATGGCTACACCTTC
CASSEAWPANYGYTF
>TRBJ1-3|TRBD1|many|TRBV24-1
TGTGCCACCACCGAGGACAGGGGGGCAAACACCATATATTTT
CATTEDRGANTIYF
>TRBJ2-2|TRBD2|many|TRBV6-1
TGTGCCAGCAGTCGACTAGCGTCCGGGGAGCTGTTTTTT
CASSRLASGELFF
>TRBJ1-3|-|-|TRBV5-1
TGCGCCAGCAGCTTGAACTGGTCGGCAGCCCCCGAAAAACAGGCTGGAAACACCATATATTTT
CASSLNWSAAPEKQAGNTIYF
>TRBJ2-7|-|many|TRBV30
TGTGCCTGGAGTCTTTTCTACGAGCAGTACTTC
CAWSLFYEQYF
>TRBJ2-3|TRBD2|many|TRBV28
TGTGCCAGCAGTACCGCGGGGGGGCCGACAGATACGCAGTATTTT
CASSTAGGPTDTQYF
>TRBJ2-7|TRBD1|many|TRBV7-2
TGTGCCAGCAGCTTAGGGGCAGGGGGAGAGCAGTACTTC
CASSLGAGGEQYF
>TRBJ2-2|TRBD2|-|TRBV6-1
TGTGCCAGCACTCAGACTAGCGGAGCCACCGGGGAGCTGTTTTTT
CASTQTSGATGELFF
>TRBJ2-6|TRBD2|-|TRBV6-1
TGTGCCAGGTCTCTAGCGGCCCTCTCTGGGGCCAACGTCCTGACTTTC
CARSLAALSGANVLTF
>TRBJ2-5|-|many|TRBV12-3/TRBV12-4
TGTGCCAGCAGCTTCAGGGAAGAGACCCAGTACTTC
CASSFREETQYF
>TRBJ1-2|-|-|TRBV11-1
TGTGCCAGCAGCTTCGGAACAGGTTATGGCTACACCTTC
CASSFGTGYGYTF
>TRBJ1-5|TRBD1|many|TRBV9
TGTGCCAGCAGCGCCGGGACAGGGGATAGCAATCAGCCCCAGCATTTT
CASSAGTGDSNQPQHF
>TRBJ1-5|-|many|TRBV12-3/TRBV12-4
TGTGCCAGCGCGAGGCAGAGCAATCAGCCCCAGCATTTT
CASARQSNQPQHF
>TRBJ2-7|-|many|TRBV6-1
TGTGCCAGCAGTGAAGTCCCAGGGAGCTACGAGCAGTACTTC
CASSEVPGSYEQYF
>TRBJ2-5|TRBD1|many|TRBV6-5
TGTGCCAGCAGTTCCTCACCGGGACAGAGCCAAGAGACCCAGTACTTC
CASSSSPGQSQETQYF
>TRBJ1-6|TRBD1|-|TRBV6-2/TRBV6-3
TGTGCCAGCGGGGACAGTTGGTCACCCCTCCACTTT
CASGDSWSPLHF
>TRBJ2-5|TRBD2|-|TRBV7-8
TGTGCCAGCAGCCCAAATAGCGGGAGGGCTCAAGAGACCCAGTACTTC
CASSPNSGRAQETQYF
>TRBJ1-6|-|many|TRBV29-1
TGCAGCGTTTCAGTTGGGAGAGATTCACCCCTCCACTTT
CSVSVGRDSPLHF